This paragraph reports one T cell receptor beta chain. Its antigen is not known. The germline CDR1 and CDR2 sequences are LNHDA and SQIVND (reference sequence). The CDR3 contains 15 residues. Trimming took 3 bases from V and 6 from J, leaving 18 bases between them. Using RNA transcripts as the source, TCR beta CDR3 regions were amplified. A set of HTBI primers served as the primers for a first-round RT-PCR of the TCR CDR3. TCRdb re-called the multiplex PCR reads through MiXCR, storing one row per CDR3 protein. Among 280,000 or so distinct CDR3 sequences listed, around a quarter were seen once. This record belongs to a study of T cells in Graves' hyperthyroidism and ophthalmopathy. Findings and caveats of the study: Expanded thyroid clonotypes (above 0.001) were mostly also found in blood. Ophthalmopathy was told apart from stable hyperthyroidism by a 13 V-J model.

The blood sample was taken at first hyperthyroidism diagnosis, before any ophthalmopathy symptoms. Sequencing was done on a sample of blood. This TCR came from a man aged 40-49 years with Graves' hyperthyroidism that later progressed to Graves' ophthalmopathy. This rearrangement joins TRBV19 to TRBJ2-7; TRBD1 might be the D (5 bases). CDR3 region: CASSMVRGSKGEQYF. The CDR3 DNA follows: TGTGCCAGTAGTATGGTAAGGGGATCAAAGGGCGAGCAGTACTTC.